This section outlines one T cell receptor (beta chain) sequence together with its context. What it binds is unknown. These data are taken from a study of identical twins. The trim removed 5 bases at V and 6 bases at J, leaving 9 bases unmatched. This CDR3 region has 16 residues. Unique molecular identifiers were present on the cDNA, which also gained a universal primer site by template switching. TCRdb fed the 5' RACE reads into MiXCR, producing one record per CDR3 protein. The repertoire includes about 1.7 million distinct CDR3 sequences, under 35% of them detected once, and about 0.25% sits in the top ten. The donor group consisted entirely of healthy Caucasians. Study-wide points: Sequences that were beta out-of-frame showed weaker excess twin sharing. High-abundance cord blood beta clonotypes had fewer insertions; memory repertoires showed none.

The specimen sequenced was cord blood. The rearrangement links TRBV12-3 or TRBV12-4 to TRBJ2-3; TRBD2 aligns across 12 bases. This TCR was recovered from a newborn girl in good health. The CDR3 region is CASSPSPSGGVDTQYF. The CDR3 DNA is TGTGCCAGCAGTCCCAGCCCTAGCGGGGGGGTGGATACGCAGTATTTT.